In its sample, the clone carrying this T cell receptor beta chain was seen a few times. The V segment lost 6 bases and the J segment 4 bases; nucleotides outside the gene matches: 7. CDR1 is MRHNA and CDR2 is SNTAGT in the germline V gene. The CDR3 totals 15 residues. These data originate in a study of cytomegalovirus exposure and HLA in healthy donors. Researchers ran the PCR with 60 Vbeta and 13 Jbeta primers. Clones were read by immunoSEQ multiplex PCR, and TCRdb kept only the in-frame ones, dropping some. The table includes about 170,000 clones, 80% to 85% detected once. This receptor was taken from a girl aged 2-10 years in good health and CMV-seropositive. The chain is built from TRBV6-4 and TRBJ2-2; 8 bases fit TRBD2. Specimen: PBMCs. CDR3 sequence (DNA): TGTGCCAGCAGACTAGCGGAGGGAAGCACCGGGGAGCTGTTTTTT. Residues: CASRLAEGSTGELFF.